The clone carrying this T cell receptor beta chain was observed a few times. Its target is not known. This sample was taken from a study of beta chain features in type 1 diabetes. The study, taken as a whole, reports: There were fewer insertions and more deletions at the VDJ junctions of type 1 diabetes patients. Among patients, naive, central memory and Treg TCRB repertoires appeared more similar than among healthy donors. Among all four CD4+ subsets, Type 1 diabetes patients had TCRB CDR3s that were moderately but significantly shorter.

Trimming took off 5 bases at V and 3 bases at J, with 10 bases between the two ends. Germline values: CDR1 SQVTM, CDR2 ANQGSEA. The CDR3 consists of 12 residues. Every isolated RNA sample was fully reverse transcribed, so sequencing captured expressed TCRB transcripts. It was found that naive, central memory and regulatory T cell samples averaged about 3.4 million reads. This table comes from immunoSEQ multiplex PCR, and its TCRdb copy is limited to in-frame clones, with some not included. The sample has around 340,000 clones; 6.5% to 10% are singletons. This clonotype originated in a young woman in good health. The J gene is TRBJ2-5, the V gene TRBV29-1; D is perhaps TRBD1 (7 bases). Sequences were obtained from central memory CD4+ T cells from blood. The DNA for the CDR3 is TGCAGCGTTTCAGGGGGGAAAGAGACCCAGTACTTC. It yields the protein CSVSGGKETQYF.